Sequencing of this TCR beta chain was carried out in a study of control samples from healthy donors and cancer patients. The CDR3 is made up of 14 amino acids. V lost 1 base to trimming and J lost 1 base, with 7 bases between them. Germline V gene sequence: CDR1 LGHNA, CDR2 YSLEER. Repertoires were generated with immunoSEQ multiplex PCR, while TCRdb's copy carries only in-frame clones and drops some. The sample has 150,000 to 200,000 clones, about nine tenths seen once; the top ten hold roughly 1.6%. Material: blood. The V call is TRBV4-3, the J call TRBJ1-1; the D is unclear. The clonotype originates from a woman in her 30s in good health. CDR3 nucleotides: TGCGCCAGCAGCCAAGCAGGCCCGAACACTGAAGCTTTCTTT. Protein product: CASSQAGPNTEAFF.